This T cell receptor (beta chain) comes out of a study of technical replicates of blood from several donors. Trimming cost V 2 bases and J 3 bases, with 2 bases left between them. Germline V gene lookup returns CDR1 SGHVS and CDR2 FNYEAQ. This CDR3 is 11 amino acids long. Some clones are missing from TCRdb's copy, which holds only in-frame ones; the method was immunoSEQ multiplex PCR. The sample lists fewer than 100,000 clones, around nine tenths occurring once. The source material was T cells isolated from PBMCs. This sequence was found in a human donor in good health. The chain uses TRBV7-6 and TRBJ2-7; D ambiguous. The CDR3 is CASSLLYEQYF. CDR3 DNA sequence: TGTGCCAGCAGCTTACTCTACGAGCAGTACTTC.